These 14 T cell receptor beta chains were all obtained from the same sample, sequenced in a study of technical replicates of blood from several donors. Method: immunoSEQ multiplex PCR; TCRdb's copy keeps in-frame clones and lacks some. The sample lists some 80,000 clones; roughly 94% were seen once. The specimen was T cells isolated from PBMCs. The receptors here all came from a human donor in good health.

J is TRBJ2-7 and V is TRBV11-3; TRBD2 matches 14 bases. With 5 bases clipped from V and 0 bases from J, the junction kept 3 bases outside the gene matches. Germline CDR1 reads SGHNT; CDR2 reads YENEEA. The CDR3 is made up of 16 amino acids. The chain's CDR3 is CASSPGLAGVSYEQYF. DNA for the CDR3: TGTGCCAGCAGCCCGGGACTAGCGGGAGTCTCCTACGAGCAGTACTTC.

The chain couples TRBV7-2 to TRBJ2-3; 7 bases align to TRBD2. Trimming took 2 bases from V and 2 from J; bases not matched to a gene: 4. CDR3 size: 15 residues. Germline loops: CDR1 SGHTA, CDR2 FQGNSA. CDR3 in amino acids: CASSLLAEYTDTQYF. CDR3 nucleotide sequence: TGTGCCAGCAGCTTACTAGCGGAGTACACAGATACGCAGTATTTT.

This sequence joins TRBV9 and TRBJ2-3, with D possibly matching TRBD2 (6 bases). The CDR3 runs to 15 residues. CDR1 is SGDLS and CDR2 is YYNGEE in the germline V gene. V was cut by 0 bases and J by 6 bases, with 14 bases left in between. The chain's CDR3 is CASSVVVGSRDTQYF. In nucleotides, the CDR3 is TGTGCCAGCAGCGTAGTAGTCGGGAGTAGGGATACGCAGTATTTT.

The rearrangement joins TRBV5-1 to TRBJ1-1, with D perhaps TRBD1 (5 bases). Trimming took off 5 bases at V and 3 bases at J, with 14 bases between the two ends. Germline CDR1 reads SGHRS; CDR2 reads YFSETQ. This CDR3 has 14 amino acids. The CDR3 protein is CASRVIDSYTEAFF. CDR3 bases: TGCGCCAGCAGAGTCATCGACAGTTACACTGAAGCTTTCTTT.

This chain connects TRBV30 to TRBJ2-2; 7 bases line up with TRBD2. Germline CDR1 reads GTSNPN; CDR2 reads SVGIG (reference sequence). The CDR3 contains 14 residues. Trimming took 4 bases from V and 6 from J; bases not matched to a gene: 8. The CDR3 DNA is TGTGCCTGGAAACCTTCTAGCGGCCCCGGGGAGCTGTTTTTT. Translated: CAWKPSSGPGELFF.

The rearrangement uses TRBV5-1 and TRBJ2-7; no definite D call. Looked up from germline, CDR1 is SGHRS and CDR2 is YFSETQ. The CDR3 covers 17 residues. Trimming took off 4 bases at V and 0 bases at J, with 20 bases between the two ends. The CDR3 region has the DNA TGCGCCAGCAGCCCCTTTTCCCTGACACAAGGCTCCTACGAGCAGTACTTC. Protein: CASSPFSLTQGSYEQYF.

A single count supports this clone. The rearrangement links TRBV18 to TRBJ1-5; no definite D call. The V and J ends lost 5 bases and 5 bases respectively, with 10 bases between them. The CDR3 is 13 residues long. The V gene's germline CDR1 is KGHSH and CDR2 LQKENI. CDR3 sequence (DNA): TGTGCCAGCTCAGCTTCAGAGGATCAGCCCCAGCATTTT. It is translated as CASSASEDQPQHF. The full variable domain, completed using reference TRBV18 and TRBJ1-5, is NAGVMQNPRHLVRRRGQEARLRCSPMKGHSHVYWYRQLPEEGLKFMVYLQKENIIDESGMPKERFSAEFPKEGPSILRIQQVVRGDSAAYFCASSASEDQPQHFGDGTRLSIL.

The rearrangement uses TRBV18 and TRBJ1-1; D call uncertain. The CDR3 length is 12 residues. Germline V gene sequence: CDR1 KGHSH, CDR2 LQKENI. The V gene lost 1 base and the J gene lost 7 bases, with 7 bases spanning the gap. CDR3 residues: CASSPRGGEAFF. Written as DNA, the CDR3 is TGTGCCAGCTCACCACGTGGCGGTGAAGCTTTCTTT.

The CDR3 spells CASSGESYEQYF. Written as DNA, the CDR3 is TGTGCCAGCAGTGGGGAGAGCTACGAGCAGTACTTC. The genes are TRBV2 and TRBJ2-7, with D maybe TRBD2 (5 bases). The CDR3 runs 12 residues. Looked up from germline, CDR1 is SNHLY and CDR2 is FYNNEI. V was pared by 4 bases and J by 3 bases, with 7 bases between.

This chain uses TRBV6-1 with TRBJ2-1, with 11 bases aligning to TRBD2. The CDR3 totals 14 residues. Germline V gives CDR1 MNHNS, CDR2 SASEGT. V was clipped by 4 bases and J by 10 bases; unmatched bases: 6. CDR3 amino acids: CASSVLAGDREQFF. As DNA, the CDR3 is TGTGCCAGCAGTGTACTAGCGGGAGATAGGGAGCAGTTCTTC.

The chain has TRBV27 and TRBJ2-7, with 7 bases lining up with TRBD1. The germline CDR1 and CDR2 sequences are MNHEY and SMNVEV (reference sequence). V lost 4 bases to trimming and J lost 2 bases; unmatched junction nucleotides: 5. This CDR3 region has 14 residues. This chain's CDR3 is CASSSRDRAYEQYF. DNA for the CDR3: TGTGCCAGCAGTTCAAGGGACAGAGCCTACGAGCAGTACTTC.

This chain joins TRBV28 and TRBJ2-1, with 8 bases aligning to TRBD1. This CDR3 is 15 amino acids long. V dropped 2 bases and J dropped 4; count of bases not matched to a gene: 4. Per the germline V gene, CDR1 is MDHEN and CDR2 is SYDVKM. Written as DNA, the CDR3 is TGTGCCAGCAGTTTAGGCCAGGGGGCATACAATGAGCAGTTCTTC. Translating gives CASSLGQGAYNEQFF.

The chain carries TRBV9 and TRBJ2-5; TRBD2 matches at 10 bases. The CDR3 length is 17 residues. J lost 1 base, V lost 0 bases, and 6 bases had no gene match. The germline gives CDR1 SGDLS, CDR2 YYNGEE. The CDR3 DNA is TGTGCCAGCAGCGTAGGAGGGTCTAGCGGGAGCCAAGAGACCCAGTACTTC. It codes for CASSVGGSSGSQETQYF.

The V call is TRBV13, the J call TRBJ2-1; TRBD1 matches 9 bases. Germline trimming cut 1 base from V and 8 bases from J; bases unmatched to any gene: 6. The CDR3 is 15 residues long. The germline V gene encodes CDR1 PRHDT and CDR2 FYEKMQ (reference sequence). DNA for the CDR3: TGTGCCAGCAGCTTAGAGGGACAGGGTGGTCATGAGCAGTTCTTC. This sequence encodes CASSLEGQGGHEQFF.